This T cell receptor (beta chain) came from a study of blood T cell repertoires in COVID-19. Study in general: PBMCs, B-cell-depleted T cells, or T cells provided the cDNA or gDNA that made up the material.

There are 12 residues in the CDR3. CDR1 and CDR2 (germline): SNHLY, FYNNEI. Between the trimmed V and J ends, which lost 9 bases and 1 base, there was a span of 9 bases. Authors' methods: Counts of nucleated cells, estimated from reference gene primer amplification, were obtained. Here immunoSEQ multiplex PCR was the method, and the copy in TCRdb shows in-frame clones only, minus some. V, J and clone size reflect that table, while D and trimming were determined from the DNA. The sample records some 150,000 clones, roughly 89% being singletons. Input material: peripheral blood. The gene calls are TRBV2 and TRBJ1-1; D remains ambiguous. This TCR was recovered from a woman between 50 and 59 years old with acute or convalescent COVID-19. CDR3 DNA sequence: TGTGCCAGTCAGCGGGGGAACACTGAAGCTTTCTTT. Translating it yields CASQRGNTEAFF.